Shown below are 12 T cell receptor beta chains from a single sample sequenced in a study of blood T cell repertoires in COVID-19. Produced via immunoSEQ multiplex PCR; TCRdb's table is partial and in-frame only. This table holds 300,000 or so clones, 86% found once. Source material: peripheral blood. The receptor set was obtained from a woman aged 45-59 years with acute or convalescent COVID-19.

V and J are TRBV5-1 and TRBJ2-6; D unclear. The germline CDR1 and CDR2 sequences are SGHRS and YFSETQ. The V end lost 0 bases, the J end lost 0 bases, and 7 bases lay between the germline ends. CDR3 length: 16 amino acids. DNA for the CDR3: TGCGCCAGCAGCTTGGACAGCTCCTCTGGGGCCAACGTCCTGACTTTC. Residues: CASSLDSSSGANVLTF.

This clone has only a few counts. The chain has TRBV19 and TRBJ1-5; possibly TRBD1 for D (6 bases). V was clipped by 3 bases and J by 2 bases, with 11 bases between them. Germline V gene data show CDR1 as LNHDA and CDR2 as SQIVND (reference sequence). The CDR3 length is 15 residues. CDR3 region: CASSIQGQGNQPQHF. The CDR3 DNA follows: TGTGCCAGTAGTATCCAGGGGCAGGGCAATCAGCCCCAGCATTTT.

The gene calls are TRBV4-1 and TRBJ1-6, with unresolved D. Trimming stripped 0 bases from V and 10 bases from J, with 7 bases between. CDR1 is MGHRA and CDR2 is YSYEKL in the germline V gene. The CDR3 is made up of 13 amino acids. Written as DNA, the CDR3 is TGCGCCAGCAGCCAAGAAGAGGAATCACCCCTCCACTTT. Amino acid sequence: CASSQEEESPLHF.

The chain carries TRBV3-1 (or the pseudogene TRBV3-2) and TRBJ2-7; a weak D match, TRBD2 (5 bases). CDR1 and CDR2 from the germline V gene are LGHDT and YNNKEL (reference sequence). The ends were cut back, 0 bases at V and 2 bases at J, with 14 bases in the middle. CDR3 length: 16 amino acids. The CDR3 DNA sequence: TGTGCCAGCAGCCAAGAGGTGGACTGGAAAGCCTACGAGCAGTACTTC. Protein: CASSQEVDWKAYEQYF.

This clone was observed a single time. The V and J genes are TRBV24-1 and TRBJ2-7; D perhaps matches TRBD2 (5 bases). The CDR3 runs to 15 residues. Germline V CDR1 and CDR2: KGHDR, SFDVKD. The ends were cut back, 5 bases at V and 0 bases at J, with 13 bases in the middle. The CDR3 nucleotides are TGTGCCACCAGTGGATTCGGGGAGACCTCCTACGAGCAGTACTTC. This translates into CATSGFGETSYEQYF.

The V and J genes are TRBV7-6 and TRBJ2-3, with unresolved D. V gave up 5 bases and J gave up 5 bases, with 8 bases separating them. There are 12 residues in the CDR3. Germline CDR1 reads SGHVS; CDR2 reads FNYEAQ. The CDR3 nucleotides are TGTGCCAGCAGCCCCGTCGGAGATACGCAGTATTTT. Protein product: CASSPVGDTQYF.

The genes are TRBV2 and TRBJ2-1, with 11 bases aligning to TRBD2. Germline CDR1 reads SNHLY; CDR2 reads FYNNEI. V was clipped by 5 bases and J by 5 bases; unmatched bases: 2. The CDR3 runs to 14 residues. The CDR3 DNA sequence: TGTGCCAGCAGTCCGGGACTAGCGGACAATGAGCAGTTCTTC. It encodes CASSPGLADNEQFF.

The chain couples TRBV10-3 to TRBJ2-1; D unclear. The length of the CDR3 is 16 residues. CDR1 is ENHRY, CDR2 SYGVKD, per germline. The V end lost 0 bases, the J end lost 7 bases, and 16 bases lay between the germline ends. The CDR3 region has the DNA TGTGCCATCAGTGAGTCGCTTAGATGGGCCCAGAATGAGCAGTTCTTC. This sequence encodes CAISESLRWAQNEQFF.

The genes are TRBV27 and TRBJ2-7; the match to TRBD2 covers 11 bases. The V segment lost 3 bases and the J segment 2 bases; nucleotides outside the gene matches: 9. The CDR3 covers 17 residues. Germline V lookup: CDR1 MNHEY, CDR2 SMNVEV (reference sequence). The CDR3 bases are TGTGCCAGCAGTTTCCCTAACCTAGCGGGAGGTCCCTACGAGCAGTACTTC. Amino acids: CASSFPNLAGGPYEQYF.

The rearrangement links TRBV5-1 to TRBJ1-1; D gene uncertain. V was shortened by 2 bases and J by 1 base, with 6 bases between the two germline ends. This CDR3 region has 13 residues. Germline-derived CDR1 and CDR2 are SGHRS and YFSETQ. CDR3: CASSLQQNTEAFF. CDR3 bases: TGCGCCAGCAGCTTACAACAGAACACTGAAGCTTTCTTT.

The J gene is TRBJ2-1, the V gene TRBV7-2; 8 bases match TRBD2. Germline-derived CDR1 and CDR2 are SGHTA and FQGNSA. V lost 1 base to trimming and J lost 4 bases; unmatched junction nucleotides: 3. The CDR3 has 15 amino acids. The CDR3 DNA is TGTGCCAGCAGCTTAGAGAGCGGGAGTTACAATGAGCAGTTCTTC. Encoded protein: CASSLESGSYNEQFF.

The chain has TRBV7-2 and TRBJ1-5; 7 bases are a match to TRBD1. The CDR3 totals 14 residues. CDR1 is SGHTA and CDR2 is FQGNSA in the germline V gene. J lost 6 bases, V lost 5 bases, and 7 bases had no gene match. The CDR3, as DNA: TGTGCCAGCAGCCAAGGGGGCGGTGCTCAGCCCCAGCATTTT. This gives the protein CASSQGGGAQPQHF.